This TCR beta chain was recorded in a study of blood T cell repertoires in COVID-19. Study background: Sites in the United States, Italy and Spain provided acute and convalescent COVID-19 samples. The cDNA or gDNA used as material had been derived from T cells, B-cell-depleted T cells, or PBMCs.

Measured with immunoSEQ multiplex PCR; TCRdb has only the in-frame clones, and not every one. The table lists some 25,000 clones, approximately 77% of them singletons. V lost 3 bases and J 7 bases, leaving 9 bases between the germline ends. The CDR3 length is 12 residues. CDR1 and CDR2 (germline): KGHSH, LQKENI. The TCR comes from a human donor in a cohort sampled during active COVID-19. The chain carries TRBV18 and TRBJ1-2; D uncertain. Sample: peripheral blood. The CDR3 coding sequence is TGTGCCAGCTCACCGTCACTAGGTGGCTACACCTTC. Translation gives CASSPSLGGYTF.